This T cell receptor (beta chain) came from a study of blood T cell repertoires in COVID-19. Study background: Italy, Spain and the United States were the sources of the convalescent and acute COVID-19 samples. PBMCs, B-cell-depleted T cells, or T cells were the source of the cDNA or gDNA that made up the material.

This CDR3 is 14 amino acids long. Germline loops: CDR1 SGHAT, CDR2 FQNNGV. The V and J ends lost 3 bases and 5 bases respectively, with 13 bases between them. How the authors handled the data: By means of reference gene primer amplification, nucleated cell counts were estimated. Data came from immunoSEQ multiplex PCR; TCRdb stores just in-frame clones and leaves some out. V and J calls and clone size are as listed in that table; D and trimming were resolved from the DNA. The table shows over 95,000 clones, with 75% to 85% occurring only once. The clonotype originates from a human donor in a cohort sampled during active COVID-19. Input material: peripheral blood. This sequence joins TRBV11-2 and TRBJ1-1, with D possibly matching TRBD1 (5 bases). CDR3 region: CASSLPTRGTEAFF. In nucleotides, the CDR3 is TGTGCCAGCAGCTTGCCCACTCGGGGGACTGAAGCTTTCTTT.